This T cell receptor (beta chain) was sequenced for a study of cytomegalovirus exposure and HLA in healthy donors. From germline, CDR1 is SGHRS and CDR2 YFSETQ. CDR3 length equals 14 residues. V was cut by 0 bases and J by 3 bases, with 9 bases left in between. The study's findings and limits: The study found most TCR sequences rare, yet found some public TCRs in many donors.

Points on this clone: Antigen specificity is unknown. In the same sample, other DNA sequences code for this CDR3.

PCR was performed using 60 Vbeta and 13 Jbeta primers. TCRdb's copy holds only in-frame clones and misses some; the assay was immunoSEQ multiplex PCR. The profile shows 65,000 to 95,000 clones, 65% to 80% of them singletons. The V gene is TRBV5-1, the J gene TRBJ1-1; tentative D call: TRBD1 (5 bases). The sequenced material came from PBMCs. This clonotype originated in a human donor in good health. Written as DNA, the CDR3 is TGCGCCAGCAGCTTGGCGGGGGGGGACACTGAAGCTTTCTTT. This translates into CASSLAGGDTEAFF.